One and the same sample provided the 30 T cell receptor beta chains below, sequenced in a study of chemoradiotherapy in HPV16-positive cancers. Profiled with immunoSEQ multiplex PCR; TCRdb holds only in-frame clones, not every one. The table records tens of thousands of clones, approximately 90% of them present only once. The starting material was blood, obtained from a patient who underwent chemoradiotherapy. Every receptor here comes from a human donor with HPV-associated anogenital cancer.

The rearrangement joins TRBV18 to TRBJ2-2, with 7 bases lining up with TRBD1. Per germline, CDR1 KGHSH and CDR2 LQKENI. The J segment lost 6 bases and the V segment lost 5 bases, leaving 12 bases of the junction unmatched. The CDR3 has 16 residues. CDR3 region: CASSGPGQRSAGELFF. The CDR3, as DNA: TGTGCCAGCTCAGGGCCGGGACAGCGCTCCGCCGGGGAGCTGTTTTTT.

The CDR3 region has the DNA TGCGCCAGCACAAGTAGCGGGGGACCCTCCGACGGGGAGCTGTTTTTT. It yields the protein CASTSSGGPSDGELFF. This sequence joins TRBV5-1 and TRBJ2-2; 9 positions match TRBD2. The length of the CDR3 is 16 residues. Unmatched junction bases numbered 13, after V lost 6 bases and J lost 7 bases. The V gene's germline CDR1 is SGHRS and CDR2 YFSETQ. Using reference TRBV5-1 and TRBJ2-2 for the parts outside the CDR3, the full variable domain is KAGVTQTPRYLIKTRGQQVTLSCSPISGHRSVSWYQQTPGQGLQFLFEYFSETQRNKGNFPGRFSGRQFSNSRSEMNVSTLELGDSALYLCASTSSGGPSDGELFFGEGSRLTVL.

The V gene is TRBV7-9, the J gene TRBJ2-2; perhaps TRBD1 as D (6 bases). This CDR3 spans 14 amino acids. The germline CDR1 and CDR2 sequences are SEHNR and FQNEAQ (reference sequence). V was clipped by 5 bases and J by 7 bases, with 14 bases between them. CDR3 in DNA: TGTGCCAGCAGCCGGGACAAAACGATCGGGGAGCTGTTTTTT. As protein: CASSRDKTIGELFF.

V gene TRBV18 combines with J gene TRBJ2-7; D gene unclear. The V gene lost 3 bases and the J gene lost 5 bases, with 11 bases spanning the gap. CDR3 length: 13 amino acids. CDR1 and CDR2 (germline): KGHSH, LQKENI. CDR3 DNA sequence: TGTGCCAGCTCACCCTCGGGCGTTCACGAGCAGTACTTC. This encodes CASSPSGVHEQYF.

A single count supports this clone. The gene calls are TRBV5-1 and TRBJ2-7; unclear D gene. Trimming took 0 bases from V and 10 from J, leaving 11 bases between them. The CDR3 consists of 12 residues. The germline CDR1 and CDR2 sequences are SGHRS and YFSETQ. CDR3 sequence: CASSLAGVDQYF. CDR3 DNA sequence: TGCGCCAGCAGCTTGGCTGGGGTGGATCAGTACTTC.

The V and J genes are TRBV15 and TRBJ1-5; D is possibly TRBD1 (6 bases). V was pared by 0 bases and J by 6 bases, with 9 bases between. The length of the CDR3 is 14 residues. CDR1 is LNHNV, CDR2 YYDKDF, per germline (reference sequence). The CDR3 is CATSRDIRGQPQHF. In DNA, the CDR3 is TGTGCCACCAGCAGAGATATCAGGGGTCAGCCCCAGCATTTT.

J is TRBJ2-5 and V is TRBV5-1, with TRBD1 matching over 7 bases. This CDR3 has 15 amino acids. V gave up 4 bases and J gave up 10 bases; unmatched junction bases: 16. CDR1 is SGHRS, CDR2 YFSETQ, per germline. The CDR3: CASSPLGTVTWGQYF. The CDR3 nucleotides read TGCGCCAGCAGCCCCCTAGGGACAGTGACATGGGGCCAGTACTTC.

This chain joins TRBV4-3 and TRBJ1-2; TRBD1 is a possible D gene (6 bases). From germline, CDR1 is LGHNA and CDR2 YSLEER. Deletions cut 0 bases from V and 4 bases from J, with 12 bases between. This CDR3 has 15 residues. DNA of the CDR3: TGCGCCAGCAGCCAAGAACTACAGGGTATCTATGGCTACACCTTC. This codes for CASSQELQGIYGYTF.

V and J are TRBV30 and TRBJ2-7, with D hard to call. V was trimmed by 0 bases and J by 6 bases, leaving 9 bases between them. The CDR3 totals 12 residues. Germline lookup yields CDR1 GTSNPN and CDR2 SVGIG (reference sequence). The CDR3 DNA follows: TGTGCCTGGAGTGTAGGCCGCACCGAGCAGTACTTC. Protein product: CAWSVGRTEQYF.

The gene calls are TRBV6-5 and TRBJ2-7; 8 positions agree with TRBD1. The CDR3 is 15 residues long. The trim removed 5 bases at V and 1 base at J, leaving 7 bases unmatched. From germline, CDR1 is MNHEY and CDR2 SVGAGI. The CDR3 DNA is TGTGCCAGCAGTCCCGATACAGGGGGTTCCTACGAGCAGTACTTC. As protein: CASSPDTGGSYEQYF.

This chain joins TRBV28 and TRBJ1-1; D may be TRBD1 (6 bases). The CDR3 loop spans 15 amino acids. The germline V and J ends were trimmed by 4 bases and 5 bases, with 17 bases remaining between them. Germline assignment: CDR1 MDHEN and CDR2 SYDVKM. The CDR3 sequence is CASSSPTGLVTEAFF. CDR3 sequence (DNA): TGTGCCAGCAGTTCCCCGACAGGACTGGTAACTGAAGCTTTCTTT. The variable domain in full, completed from reference TRBV28 and TRBJ1-1, reads DVKVTQSSRYLVKRTGEKVFLECVQDMDHENMFWYRQDPGLGLRLIYFSYDVKMKEKGDIPEGYSVSREKKERFSLILESASTNQTSMYLCASSSPTGLVTEAFFGQGTRLTVV.

The rearrangement joins TRBV19 to TRBJ2-1, with 11 positions matching TRBD2. This CDR3 is 16 amino acids long. With V trimmed by 6 bases and J by 4 bases, 8 bases remained unmatched. Germline-derived CDR1 and CDR2 are LNHDA and SQIVND (reference sequence). The CDR3, as DNA: TGTGCCAGTAGCCCCGGGACTAGCGGCATATACAATGAGCAGTTCTTC. It is translated as CASSPGTSGIYNEQFF.

The CDR3 spells CASRVGQVDQETQYF. In nucleotides, the CDR3 is TGTGCCAGCCGGGTGGGCCAGGTGGACCAAGAGACCCAGTACTTC. The rearrangement joins TRBV6-5 to TRBJ2-5; D gene uncertain. Trimming removed 8 bases from V and 0 bases from J, with 16 bases in between. The CDR3 extends over 15 amino acids. The germline gives CDR1 MNHEY, CDR2 SVGAGI.

The chain uses TRBV2 and TRBJ1-5; possibly TRBD1 for D (6 bases). Germline V gene lookup returns CDR1 SNHLY and CDR2 FYNNEI. The CDR3 is 13 amino acids. V was trimmed by 10 bases and J by 3 bases, leaving 13 bases between them. CDR3 loop: CATGPGDNQPQHF. The CDR3 DNA reads TGTGCCACCGGCCCAGGGGACAATCAGCCCCAGCATTTT.

Only a few counts were recorded for this clone. This chain uses TRBV4-1 with TRBJ2-1; D remains ambiguous. The CDR3 totals 15 residues. The germline CDR1 and CDR2 sequences are MGHRA and YSYEKL. V lost 3 bases and J lost 2, with 11 bases in between. The chain's CDR3 is CASSQPERPYNEQFF. In nucleotides, the CDR3 is TGCGCCAGCAGCCAGCCCGAGCGTCCCTACAATGAGCAGTTCTTC.

CDR3 sequence reads: CASSREGAGDTQYF. In nucleotides, the CDR3 is TGTGCCAGCAGCAGAGAGGGGGCGGGAGATACGCAGTATTTT. V gene TRBV5-4 combines with J gene TRBJ2-3; 7 bases are a match to TRBD1. V lost 4 bases to trimming and J lost 5 bases; unmatched junction nucleotides: 7. CDR1 is SGHNT and CDR2 is YYREEE in the germline V gene (reference sequence). CDR3 length equals 14 residues.

This clone is a singleton in its sample. This rearrangement joins TRBV5-4 to TRBJ2-1; D not certain. The length of the CDR3 is 16 residues. The V end lost 0 bases, the J end lost 3 bases, and 13 bases lay between the germline ends. Per the germline V gene, CDR1 is SGHNT and CDR2 is YYREEE (reference sequence). CDR3 in DNA: TGTGCCAGCAGCTTGGTGCTGCCTGGGGACTACAATGAGCAGTTCTTC. It translates to CASSLVLPGDYNEQFF.

The genes are TRBV13 and TRBJ2-7; D not resolved. This CDR3 has 13 residues. Between the trimmed V and J ends, which lost 4 bases and 2 bases, there was a span of 9 bases. CDR1 PRHDT and CDR2 FYEKMQ come from the germline V gene (reference sequence). The CDR3 spells CASSSLSTYEQYF. The CDR3 DNA reads TGTGCCAGCAGCTCTTTATCTACCTACGAGCAGTACTTC.

In its sample, this clone was seen once. V and J are TRBV18 and TRBJ2-3; TRBD2 aligns across 10 bases. Germline V gene sequence: CDR1 KGHSH, CDR2 LQKENI. The junction had 6 bases not matched to a gene; V was cut back by 2 bases and J by 4 bases. The CDR3 covers 16 residues. This CDR3 is CASSPLSGRASDTQYF. CDR3 in DNA: TGTGCCAGCTCACCATTAAGCGGGAGGGCCTCAGATACGCAGTATTTT.

The V gene is TRBV10-3, the J gene TRBJ2-7; 7 bases fit TRBD1. This CDR3 has 14 residues. After removal of 10 bases from V and 0 bases from J, the junction contained 9 bases not matched to a gene. Germline CDR1 is ENHRY and CDR2 is SYGVKD. As DNA, the CDR3 is TGTGCCAGCCACCGGGACAGAACCTCCTACGAGCAGTACTTC. Translating gives CASHRDRTSYEQYF.

This chain joins TRBV5-4 and TRBJ1-6, with TRBD1 identical over 10 bases. Germline values: CDR1 SGHNT, CDR2 YYREEE (reference sequence). CDR3 size: 14 residues. V shed 4 bases, J shed 10 bases, and the junction held 5 bases outside the gene matches. The CDR3 spells CASSPGTGASPLHF. CDR3 DNA: TGTGCCAGCAGCCCGGGGACAGGGGCATCACCCCTCCACTTT.

The rearrangement uses TRBV5-1 and TRBJ2-2; the D is unclear. This CDR3 comprises 16 residues. Trimming removed 2 bases at V and 2 bases at J, with 13 bases between. Germline V CDR1 and CDR2: SGHRS, YFSETQ. This CDR3 reads CASSLKSLTNTGELFF. CDR3 coding DNA: TGCGCCAGCAGCTTAAAGTCCTTGACCAACACCGGGGAGCTGTTTTTT.

The CDR3 is CAWSVLEGGQPQHF. The CDR3 DNA reads TGTGCCTGGAGTGTACTGGAGGGGGGACAGCCCCAGCATTTT. The chain couples TRBV30 to TRBJ1-5; TRBD1 might be the D (6 bases). The CDR3 loop spans 14 amino acids. CDR1 is GTSNPN and CDR2 is SVGIG in the germline V gene (reference sequence). The V and J ends lost 0 bases and 7 bases respectively, with 13 bases between them.

The chain recombines TRBV15 with TRBJ2-1, with D perhaps assigned TRBD1 or TRBD2 (5 bases each). CDR3 length: 15 amino acids. The V and J ends lost 1 base and 4 bases respectively, with 11 bases between them. CDR1 and CDR2 (germline): LNHNV, YYDKDF (reference sequence). The CDR3, as DNA: TGTGCCACCAGCAGAGGTTGGGGACCGTACAATGAGCAGTTCTTC. This gives the protein CATSRGWGPYNEQFF.

The J gene is TRBJ2-7, the V gene TRBV7-9; 7 positions match TRBD2. The germline V gene encodes CDR1 SEHNR and CDR2 FQNEAQ (reference sequence). This CDR3 is built from 15 residues. The J segment lost 5 bases and the V segment lost 1 base, leaving 8 bases of the junction unmatched. CDR3 region: CASSLDQGLLHEQYF. CDR3 DNA: TGTGCCAGCAGCTTAGATCAGGGACTACTCCACGAGCAGTACTTC. The variable domain in full, completed from reference TRBV7-9 and TRBJ2-7, reads DTGVSQNPRHKITKRGQNVTFRCDPISEHNRLYWYRQTLGQGPEFLTYFQNEAQLEKSRLLSDRFSAERPKGSFSTLEIQRTEQGDSAMYLCASSLDQGLLHEQYFGPGTRLTVT.

Here the CDR3 reads CASSLRVGSGANVLTF. The DNA for the CDR3 is TGTGCCAGCAGCTTAAGGGTCGGCTCTGGGGCCAACGTCCTGACTTTC. This chain joins TRBV11-1 and TRBJ2-6; no firm D call. This CDR3 comprises 16 residues. Germline V CDR1 and CDR2: SGHAT, FQDESV (reference sequence). V was clipped by 2 bases and J by 0 bases, with 8 bases between them.

In its sample, this clone was seen a few times. One junction end disagrees with the germline gene, perhaps due to a read error. This chain links TRBV10-3 with TRBJ1-5; D remains ambiguous. CDR3 size: 12 residues. Germline V gives CDR1 ENHRY, CDR2 SYGVKD. This chain's CDR3 is CAISEGEVPLYF. DNA of the CDR3: TGTGCCATCAGTGAGGGGGAGGTGCCCCTTTATTTT.

V usage is TRBV7-9 and J usage is TRBJ1-1; D possibly corresponds to TRBD1 (5 bases). Germline V CDR1 and CDR2: SEHNR, FQNEAQ (reference sequence). V was clipped by 6 bases and J by 0 bases, with 26 bases between them. CDR3 length: 19 amino acids. The CDR3 is CASRLSPLRDRGMNTEAFF. CDR3 DNA sequence: TGTGCCAGCAGACTTTCCCCCCTAAGGGACCGAGGGATGAACACTGAAGCTTTCTTT.

This rearrangement joins TRBV5-1 to TRBJ2-5; D is undetermined. The V end lost 0 bases, the J end lost 2 bases, and 8 bases lay between the germline ends. The germline gives CDR1 SGHRS, CDR2 YFSETQ. The CDR3 runs 14 residues. Here the CDR3 DNA reads TGCGCCAGCAGCTTGGCCCAGTTTCAAGAGACCCAGTACTTC. Its protein product is CASSLAQFQETQYF.

The V call is TRBV27, the J call TRBJ1-2, with a possible D match to TRBD1 (6 bases). Germline CDR1 reads MNHEY; CDR2 reads SMNVEV (reference sequence). The CDR3 is made up of 13 amino acids. V was clipped by 5 bases and J by 5 bases, with 12 bases between them. DNA for the CDR3: TGTGCCAGCAGTACCAACAGGGATTATGGCTACACCTTC. Amino acids: CASSTNRDYGYTF.